This T cell receptor beta chain was identified during a study of OX40 agonist ivuxolimab in advanced cancers. In the study overall: Antecedent anti-PD-1, anti-PD-L1 or anti-CTLA-4 therapy was permissible, with 30% to 50% having received some. The study reported partial responses in three patients: one hepatocellular carcinoma, two cutaneous melanoma. Study results and limitations: At 0.1 to 3.0 mg/kg, clonal expansion of CD4+ and CD8+ blood T cells had occurred by week 6. Compared with CD4+, CD8+ T cells on average had more expanded clones.

Note on this clone: The antigen is undetermined.

The CDR3 totals 13 residues. Trimming stripped 4 bases from V and 3 bases from J, with 10 bases between. The V gene's germline CDR1 is MNHEY and CDR2 SVGAGI. The repertoire was sequenced with immunoSEQ multiplex PCR; TCRdb's copy has only in-frame clones and lacks some. This table has roughly 48,000 clones, around 79% appearing once. The receptor's source is an adult with an advanced solid tumor such as melanoma, head and neck, liver or kidney cancer. The chain carries TRBV6-5 and TRBJ2-7; possible D gene TRBD2, 5 bases. Sequencing was performed on CD4+ or CD8+ T cells sorted from blood, taken in a trial of the OX40 agonist ivuxolimab. CDR3 DNA: TGTGCCAGCAGTTCCACGGGAATCTACGAGCAGTACTTC. Its translation is CASSSTGIYEQYF.